The next 20 T cell receptor beta chains were all read from a single sample in a study of blood T cell repertoires in COVID-19. TCRdb keeps only in-frame clones here, not all; method: immunoSEQ multiplex PCR. The sample consists of fewer than 30,000 clones, approximately 85% of them appearing once. Sequenced sample: peripheral blood. All receptors derive from an elderly woman with COVID-19, enrolled during active disease.

The rearrangement uses TRBV5-1 and TRBJ2-5; no reliable D call. The CDR3 is made up of 14 amino acids. V shed 5 bases and J shed 1 base, with 12 bases lying between them. Germline CDR1 and CDR2: SGHRS and YFSETQ. DNA for the CDR3: TGCGCCAGCAGTTCAGGCCAGACCCAAGAGACCCAGTACTTC. Its protein is CASSSGQTQETQYF.

There are a few counts of this clone. V and J are TRBV12-3 or TRBV12-4 and TRBJ1-5; D gene uncertain. V was shortened by 6 bases and J by 1 base, with 7 bases between the two germline ends. The CDR3 sequence is 13 residues long. In DNA, the CDR3 is TGTGCCAGCAGCATTAGAAGCAATCAGCCCCAGCATTTT. It yields the protein CASSIRSNQPQHF.

This clone was detected only once. The rearrangement links TRBV4-1 to TRBJ2-4, with 8 bases aligning to TRBD1. The germline gives CDR1 MGHRA, CDR2 YSYEKL. With 1 base clipped from V and 14 bases from J, the junction kept 7 bases outside the gene matches. CDR3 size: 13 residues. CDR3 bases: TGCGCCAGCAGCCAAGGGACAGGGTTTCGGGAGTACTTC. Translated: CASSQGTGFREYF.

This clone was counted only a few times. V is TRBV7-3 and J is TRBJ2-1, with 7 nucleotides matching TRBD2. The V gene end was trimmed by 5 bases and the J gene end by 16 bases; junction bases not matched to a gene: 11. CDR1 is SGHTA and CDR2 is FQGTGA in the germline V gene. This CDR3 has 12 amino acids. The CDR3 bases are TGTGCCAGCAGCCCCGGGGGGACGGGTCTCTTCTTC. It specifies CASSPGGTGLFF.

The rearrangement joins TRBV7-6 to TRBJ1-3; 7 bases align to TRBD1. From germline, CDR1 is SGHVS and CDR2 FNYEAQ. The V and J ends lost 3 bases and 4 bases, in that order; junction bases with no gene match: 3. The CDR3 loop spans 14 amino acids. CDR3 in amino acids: CASSLADRGNTIYF. DNA for the CDR3: TGTGCCAGCAGCTTGGCGGACAGGGGAAACACCATATATTTT.

This clone was seen a few times. The gene calls are TRBV11-2 and TRBJ2-3; the match to TRBD1 covers 8 bases. The CDR3 is 15 residues long. Germline V gene sequence: CDR1 SGHAT, CDR2 FQNNGV. V lost 3 bases, J lost 0 bases, and 2 bases stayed unmatched. The CDR3 nucleotides read TGTGCCAGCAGCTTCCGGGACAGGAGCACAGATACGCAGTATTTT. Translating gives CASSFRDRSTDTQYF.

The chain employs TRBV10-3 and TRBJ2-3, with unresolved D. Germline V gene sequence: CDR1 ENHRY, CDR2 SYGVKD. With 8 bases removed from V and 2 bases from J, the gap between germline ends came to 5 bases. There are 11 residues in the CDR3. CDR3 in amino acids: CAIQVTDTQYF. In DNA form, the CDR3 reads TGTGCCATCCAGGTCACAGATACGCAGTATTTT.

This chain uses TRBV19 with TRBJ1-1, with TRBD1 matching over 7 bases. V dropped 5 bases and J dropped 2; count of bases not matched to a gene: 11. The CDR3 has 16 residues. The germline V gene encodes CDR1 LNHDA and CDR2 SQIVND (reference sequence). The CDR3: CASSYAQGGLNTEAFF. The CDR3, as DNA: TGTGCCAGTAGTTACGCGCAAGGGGGCTTAAACACTGAAGCTTTCTTT. Full variable domain (rest looked up from reference TRBV19 and TRBJ1-1): DGGITQSPKYLFRKEGQNVTLSCEQNLNHDAMYWYRQDPGQGLRLIYYSQIVNDFQKGDIAEGYSVSREKKESFPLTVTSAQKNPTAFYLCASSYAQGGLNTEAFFGQGTRLTVV.

The chain joins TRBV10-2 to TRBJ2-3, with TRBD2 identical over 7 bases. Germline V lookup: CDR1 WSHSY, CDR2 SAAADI. The CDR3 is 14 amino acids. J was trimmed by 4 bases and V by 11 bases; bases with no gene match: 12. This CDR3 reads CASRPGGGSDTQYF. The DNA of the CDR3 is TGCGCCTCTAGGCCCGGGGGAGGGTCAGATACGCAGTATTTT.

This chain joins TRBV6-5 and TRBJ1-2; weak D call: TRBD1 (6 bases). The CDR3 covers 14 residues. The V end lost 4 bases, the J end lost 4 bases, and 13 bases lay between the germline ends. Germline assignment: CDR1 MNHEY and CDR2 SVGAGI. The CDR3 sequence: CASSSSDRLYGYTF. DNA of the CDR3: TGTGCCAGCAGTTCCTCCGACAGGCTCTATGGCTACACCTTC.

The chain is built from TRBV21-1 and TRBJ2-1; TRBD2, the D gene given by the table, was not confirmed from the DNA. TRBV21-1 is an annotated pseudogene. The CDR3 is 15 residues long. The CDR3 sequence: CASSAKLRVYNEQFF. The DNA for the CDR3 is TGTGCCAGCAGCGCCAAATTGCGGGTGTACAATGAGCAGTTCTTC.

The chain is built from TRBV3-1 (or the pseudogene TRBV3-2) and TRBJ1-3; D gene ambiguous. The ends were cut back, 0 bases at V and 0 bases at J, with 9 bases in the middle. The CDR3 loop spans 16 amino acids. The germline V gene encodes CDR1 LGHDT and CDR2 YNNKEL (reference sequence). CDR3 bases: TGTGCCAGCAGCCAAGACTTGAGAAACTCTGGAAACACCATATATTTT. Translating it yields CASSQDLRNSGNTIYF.

The rearrangement links TRBV4-1 to TRBJ2-1; possibly TRBD1 for D (6 bases). This CDR3 is 15 amino acids long. Germline lookup yields CDR1 MGHRA and CDR2 YSYEKL. V gave up 5 bases and J gave up 0 bases, with 11 bases separating them. This CDR3 reads CASSNRALSYNEQFF. In nucleotides, the CDR3 is TGCGCCAGCAGCAACAGGGCCCTCTCCTACAATGAGCAGTTCTTC.

The chain carries TRBV9 and TRBJ2-7, with 8 bases identical to TRBD2. Germline CDR1 reads SGDLS; CDR2 reads YYNGEE. There are 15 residues in the CDR3. The junction had 10 bases not matched to a gene; V was cut back by 3 bases and J by 5 bases. The CDR3 DNA sequence: TGTGCCAGCAGCGAAACCGGGACTAGTCGTGACGAGCAGTACTTC. This codes for CASSETGTSRDEQYF.

The chain couples TRBV7-9 to TRBJ1-6, with 11 bases lining up with TRBD1. The CDR3 length is 15 residues. Losses at the gene ends were 1 base for V and 9 bases for J; bases not matched to a gene: 2. CDR1 and CDR2 (germline): SEHNR, FQNEAQ (reference sequence). The CDR3 region is CASSLDGTGGSPLHF. The CDR3, as DNA: TGTGCCAGCAGCTTAGACGGGACAGGGGGTTCACCCCTCCACTTT.

The V gene is TRBV27, the J gene TRBJ2-5; 7 bases fit TRBD2. The CDR3 runs 14 residues. Germline lookup yields CDR1 MNHEY and CDR2 SMNVEV (reference sequence). V was pared by 6 bases and J by 1 base, with 5 bases of the junction left unmatched. In DNA, the CDR3 is TGTGCCAGCAGCTGGGGGAGGGGCCAAGAGACCCAGTACTTC. Encoded protein: CASSWGRGQETQYF.

The chain carries TRBV5-6 and TRBJ2-5; D perhaps matches TRBD2 (7 bases). Germline CDR1 SGHDT, CDR2 YYEEEE. Trimming pared 0 bases from V and 5 bases from J, leaving 14 bases between. The CDR3 is 15 amino acids. This chain's CDR3 is CASSLGGGAYETQYF. CDR3 sequence (DNA): TGTGCCAGCAGCTTGGGTGGGGGGGCCTACGAGACCCAGTACTTC.

V and J are TRBV7-8 and TRBJ1-1, with a possible D match to TRBD1 (6 bases). Germline V CDR1 and CDR2: SGHVS, FQNEAQ. The V end lost 4 bases, the J end lost 11 bases, and 14 bases lay between the germline ends. The CDR3 spans 12 residues. The CDR3 region is CASSSGVGEAFF. The CDR3 coding sequence is TGTGCCAGCAGCTCAGGGGTGGGTGAGGCTTTCTTT.

This sequence joins TRBV18 and TRBJ2-1; TRBD2 aligns across 7 bases. The CDR3 totals 14 residues. After removal of 3 bases from V and 7 bases from J, the junction contained 6 bases not matched to a gene. The germline V gene encodes CDR1 KGHSH and CDR2 LQKENI. CDR3 sequence: CASSPGLDSNEQFF. Here the CDR3 DNA reads TGTGCCAGCTCACCCGGACTAGATTCGAATGAGCAGTTCTTC.

The J gene is TRBJ1-2, the V gene TRBV5-1, with D possibly TRBD1 on 6 matching bases. Per germline, CDR1 SGHRS and CDR2 YFSETQ. The ends were cut back, 4 bases at V and 4 bases at J, with 17 bases in the middle. This CDR3 spans 15 amino acids. CDR3 DNA: TGCGCCAGCAGCCCCGTTTCACAGGGCCTCTATGGCTACACCTTC. Amino acid sequence: CASSPVSQGLYGYTF. Using reference TRBV5-1 and TRBJ1-2 for the parts outside the CDR3, the full variable domain is KAGVTQTPRYLIKTRGQQVTLSCSPISGHRSVSWYQQTPGQGLQFLFEYFSETQRNKGNFPGRFSGRQFSNSRSEMNVSTLELGDSALYLCASSPVSQGLYGYTFGSGTRLTVV.